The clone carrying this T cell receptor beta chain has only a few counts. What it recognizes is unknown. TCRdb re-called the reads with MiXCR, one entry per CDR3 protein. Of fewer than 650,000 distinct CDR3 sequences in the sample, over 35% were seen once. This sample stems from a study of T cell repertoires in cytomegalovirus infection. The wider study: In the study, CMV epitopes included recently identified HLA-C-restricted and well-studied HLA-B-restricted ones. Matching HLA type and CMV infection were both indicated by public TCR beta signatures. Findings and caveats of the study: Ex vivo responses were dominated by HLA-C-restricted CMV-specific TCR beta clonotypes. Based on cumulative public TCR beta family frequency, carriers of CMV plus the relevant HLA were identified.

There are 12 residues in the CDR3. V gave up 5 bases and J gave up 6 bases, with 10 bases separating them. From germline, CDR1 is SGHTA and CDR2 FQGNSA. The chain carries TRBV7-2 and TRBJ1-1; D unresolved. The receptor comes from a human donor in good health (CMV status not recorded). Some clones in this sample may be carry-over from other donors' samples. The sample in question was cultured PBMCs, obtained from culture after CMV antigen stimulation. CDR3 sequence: CASSPTYPEAFF. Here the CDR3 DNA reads TGTGCCAGCAGCCCCACCTATCCTGAAGCTTTCTTT.